The subject of this entry is one T cell receptor (beta chain). This sample stems from a study of blood T cell repertoires in COVID-19. Whole-study context: Whether acute or convalescent, the COVID-19 samples came from the United States, Italy and Spain.

Seattle's enrolled individuals joined amid active infection and were then monitored longitudinally. As originally analysed: Counts of nucleated cells, estimated from reference gene primer amplification, were obtained. Sequencing was performed with immunoSEQ multiplex PCR; in TCRdb, only in-frame clones are kept and a portion is missing. That table furnishes V, J and clone size, whereas the DNA furnished D and trimming. Found here are 200,000 to 250,000 clones, nearly 85% of them singletons; the top ten hold roughly 1.2%. This receptor was obtained from a woman aged 30 to 39 with COVID-19, enrolled during active disease. The source material was peripheral blood.

In DNA, the CDR3 is TGCGCCAGCAGCTTGGACACAGGGGGCTACGAGCAGTACTTC. This translates into CASSLDTGGYEQYF. The chain has TRBV5-1 and TRBJ2-7; 8 nucleotides line up with TRBD1. Trimming at V came to 0 bases and at J to 3 bases, leaving 2 bases not matched to a gene. The CDR3 runs to 14 residues. Germline loops: CDR1 SGHRS, CDR2 YFSETQ. Variable domain in full (rest from reference TRBV5-1 and TRBJ2-7): KAGVTQTPRYLIKTRGQQVTLSCSPISGHRSVSWYQQTPGQGLQFLFEYFSETQRNKGNFPGRFSGRQFSNSRSEMNVSTLELGDSALYLCASSLDTGGYEQYFGPGTRLTVT.